This T cell receptor (beta chain) was sequenced for a study of T cell responses to AZD1222 COVID-19 vaccine (dated by TCRdb to the early 2020s). Background for the entire study: AZD1222 recipients given second doses at about 4 weeks or at about 12 weeks were pooled, since spike-specific TCR depth and breadth were not found to differ between the two schedules. Trial participants were enrolled by age into 18-55, 56-69 and 70-plus year subgroups, with 148, 28 and 57 TCR-sequenced participants respectively. A total of roughly 240 trial participants underwent TCR sequencing, of whom some 210 received two doses of AZD1222 and some 26 received two doses of the MenACWY control vaccine.

The CDR3 regions of human TCRbeta chains were analyzed by immunosequencing. Per the original workflow: TCRs in the repertoires were matched against a reference library of SARS-CoV-2-specific TCRs that had been generated with the MIRA antigen-specificity platform. Breadth was defined as the fraction of unique TCRs that were SARS-CoV-2-associated, and depth was defined as the fraction of total T cells that were SARS-CoV-2-associated. Using the MIRA data, each spike-specific TCR was mapped to the spike region that the TCR reacts to and placed in a CD4 or CD8 class. Log10-transformed breadth and depth values were compared by one-way ANOVA with Sidak's multiple comparisons tests. TCRdb holds this immuneACCESS table with in-frame rearrangements only. Some clones are missing; in checked studies, unresolved V genes explain under half, and the rest has no known cause. The DNA was the basis for D and trimming; V, J and clone size are from that table. A total of about 150,000 clones appear in this sample, approximately 90% of them only once. Approximately 4.8% of the sample comes from the top ten.

This clone was counted between two and nine times. No cognate antigen has been identified for it. The input lacks base qualities; no much larger clone sits a single base away. CDR1 LGHNA and CDR2 YSLEER were looked up in the germline V gene. Deletion took 1 base off V and 5 bases off J, with a span of 12 bases between the germline ends. Taken from cysteine to phenylalanine, the CDR3 has 15 residues. The kept DNA is CDR3 alone, 45 bases in frame from the first base. The time point label for this specimen denotes: baseline before first vaccination. Vaccinee samples were obtained from the UK trials COV001 and COV002, which included a single-blind randomized controlled phase 2/3 trial of AZD1222 (ChAdOx1 nCoV-19) in healthy adults. For TCRbeta chain sequencing, PBMC samples from trial participants were taken at day 0 and at day 28 after the second dose. Study-wide findings and limitations: Conclusions about previously exposed vaccinees are limited because only a handful of AZD1222 recipients were SARS-CoV-2 seropositive at baseline. The 56-69-year group was small, and its depth increase did not reach significance, likely because of low power. Because no day 14 peak-response samples were available, repertoires were characterized only after the peak T cell response. The vaccine-associated CD4 TCRs covered the entire spike protein, and the dominant responses fell in regions 160-218 and 743-854. Spike-specific TCR breadth and depth rose significantly after two AZD1222 doses compared with day 0 and with MenACWY recipients. Nearly half of unique spike-specific TCRs reportedly recognized epitopes outside regions mutated in the B.1.351 and B.1.1.7 variants. Participants were mostly white British, with more females than males. The authors suggested clonal diversity may have been underestimated.

The sequence came from an adult in good health. The chain joins TRBV4-3 to TRBJ1-3; tentative D gene TRBD1, with 6 bases matching. The specimen comprised peripheral blood, sampled on day 0 of AZD1222 vaccination. The CDR3 has the sequence CASSQGGQGRNTIYF. The nucleotide sequence reads as follows: TGCGCCAGCAGCCAAGGGGGGCAGGGAAGAAACACCATATATTTT.